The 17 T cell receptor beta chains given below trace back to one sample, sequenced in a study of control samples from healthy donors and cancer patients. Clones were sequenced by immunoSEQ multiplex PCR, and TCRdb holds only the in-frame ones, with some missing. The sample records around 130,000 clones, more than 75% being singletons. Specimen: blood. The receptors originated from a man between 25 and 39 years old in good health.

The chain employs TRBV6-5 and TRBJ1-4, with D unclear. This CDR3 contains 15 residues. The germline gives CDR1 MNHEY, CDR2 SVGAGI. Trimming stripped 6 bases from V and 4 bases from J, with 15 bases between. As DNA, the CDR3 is TGTGCCAGCAGCCAACGCCCTCCTTATAATGAAAAACTGTTTTTT. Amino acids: CASSQRPPYNEKLFF.

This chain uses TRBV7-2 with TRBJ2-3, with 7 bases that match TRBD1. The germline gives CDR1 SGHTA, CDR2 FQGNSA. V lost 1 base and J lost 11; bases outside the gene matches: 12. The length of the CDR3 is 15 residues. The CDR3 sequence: CASSLGGQLSLGQYF. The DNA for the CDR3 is TGTGCCAGCAGCTTAGGGGGACAGCTTAGTTTGGGGCAGTATTTT.

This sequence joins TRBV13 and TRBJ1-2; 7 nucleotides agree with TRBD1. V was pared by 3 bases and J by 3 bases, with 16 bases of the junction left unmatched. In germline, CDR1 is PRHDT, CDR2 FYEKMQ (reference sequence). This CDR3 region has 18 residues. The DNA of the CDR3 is TGTGCCAGCAGCTTCTATAACAGGGGATTGGGCCCTCACTATGGCTACACCTTC. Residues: CASSFYNRGLGPHYGYTF.

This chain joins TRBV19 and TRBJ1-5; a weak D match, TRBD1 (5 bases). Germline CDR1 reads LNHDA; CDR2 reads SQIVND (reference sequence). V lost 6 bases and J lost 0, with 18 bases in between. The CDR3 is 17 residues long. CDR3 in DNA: TGTGCCAGTAGCCCCAGGGAGGCATTCTATAGCAATCAGCCCCAGCATTTT. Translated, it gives CASSPREAFYSNQPQHF.

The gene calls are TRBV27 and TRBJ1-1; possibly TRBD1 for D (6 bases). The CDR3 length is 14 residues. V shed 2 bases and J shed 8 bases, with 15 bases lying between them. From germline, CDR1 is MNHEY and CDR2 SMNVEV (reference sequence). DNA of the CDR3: TGTGCCAGCAGTTTAGGGGGCGGCCACCGAGAAGCTTTCTTT. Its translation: CASSLGGGHREAFF.

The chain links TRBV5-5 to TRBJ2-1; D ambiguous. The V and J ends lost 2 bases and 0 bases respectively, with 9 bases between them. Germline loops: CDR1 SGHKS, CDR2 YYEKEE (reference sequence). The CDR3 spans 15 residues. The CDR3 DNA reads TGTGCCAGCAGCTTCGAGGCCAGCTCCTACAATGAGCAGTTCTTC. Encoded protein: CASSFEASSYNEQFF.

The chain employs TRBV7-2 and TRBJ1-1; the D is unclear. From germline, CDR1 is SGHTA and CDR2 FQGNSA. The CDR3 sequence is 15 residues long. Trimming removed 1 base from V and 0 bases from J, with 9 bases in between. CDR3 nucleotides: TGTGCCAGCAGCTTAGGCGGCTACATGAACACTGAAGCTTTCTTT. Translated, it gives CASSLGGYMNTEAFF.

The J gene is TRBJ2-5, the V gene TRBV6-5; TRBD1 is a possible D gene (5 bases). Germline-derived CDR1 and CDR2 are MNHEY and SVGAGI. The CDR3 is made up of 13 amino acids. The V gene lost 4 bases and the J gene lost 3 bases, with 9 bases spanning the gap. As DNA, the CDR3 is TGTGCCAGCAGTTCAGTCAGGGAAGAGACCCAGTACTTC. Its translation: CASSSVREETQYF.

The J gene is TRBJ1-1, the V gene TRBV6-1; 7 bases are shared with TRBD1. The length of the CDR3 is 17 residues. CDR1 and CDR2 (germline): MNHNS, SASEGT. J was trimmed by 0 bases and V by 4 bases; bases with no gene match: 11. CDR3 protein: CASSVGLGQHMNTEAFF. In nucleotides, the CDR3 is TGTGCCAGCAGTGTGGGACTGGGACAGCATATGAACACTGAAGCTTTCTTT.

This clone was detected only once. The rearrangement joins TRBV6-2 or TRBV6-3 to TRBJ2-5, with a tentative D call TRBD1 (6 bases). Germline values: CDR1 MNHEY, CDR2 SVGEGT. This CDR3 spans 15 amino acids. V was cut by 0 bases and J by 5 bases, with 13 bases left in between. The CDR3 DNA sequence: TGTGCCAGCAGTTACTCGAGGGGGTCCCACGAGACCCAGTACTTC. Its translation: CASSYSRGSHETQYF.

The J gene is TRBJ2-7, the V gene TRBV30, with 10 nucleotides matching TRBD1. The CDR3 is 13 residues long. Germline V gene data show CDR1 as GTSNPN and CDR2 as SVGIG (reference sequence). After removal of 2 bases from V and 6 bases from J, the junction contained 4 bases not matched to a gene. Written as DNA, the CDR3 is TGTGCCTGGAGTAGGGGGGACAGGGGCGAGCAGTACTTC. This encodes CAWSRGDRGEQYF.

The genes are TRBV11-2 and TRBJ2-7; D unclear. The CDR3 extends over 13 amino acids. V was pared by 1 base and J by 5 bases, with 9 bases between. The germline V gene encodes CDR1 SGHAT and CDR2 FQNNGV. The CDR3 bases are TGTGCCAGCAGCTTAGCCGGGCCCCACGAGCAGTACGTC. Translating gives CASSLAGPHEQYV.

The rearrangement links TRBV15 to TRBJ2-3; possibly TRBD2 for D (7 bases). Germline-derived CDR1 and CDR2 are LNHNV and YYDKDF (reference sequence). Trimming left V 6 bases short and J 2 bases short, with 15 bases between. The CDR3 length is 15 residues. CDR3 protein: CATSAGALYTDTQYF. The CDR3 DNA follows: TGTGCCACCAGTGCGGGGGCCTTATACACAGATACGCAGTATTTT. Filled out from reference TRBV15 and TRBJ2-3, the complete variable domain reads DAMVIQNPRYQVTQFGKPVTLSCSQTLNHNVMYWYQQKSSQAPKLLFHYYDKDFNNEADTPDNFQSRRPNTSFCFLDIRSPGLGDTAMYLCATSAGALYTDTQYFGPGTRLTVL.

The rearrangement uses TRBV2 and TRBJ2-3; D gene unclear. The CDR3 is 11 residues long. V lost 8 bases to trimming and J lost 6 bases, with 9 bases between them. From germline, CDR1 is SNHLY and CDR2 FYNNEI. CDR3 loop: CASSIKDTQYF. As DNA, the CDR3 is TGTGCCAGCTCAATAAAGGATACGCAGTATTTT. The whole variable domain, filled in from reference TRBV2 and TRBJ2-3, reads EPEVTQTPSHQVTQMGQEVILRCVPISNHLYFYWYRQILGQKVEFLVSFYNNEISEKSEIFDDQFSVERPDGSNFTLKIRSTKLEDSAMYFCASSIKDTQYFGPGTRLTVL.

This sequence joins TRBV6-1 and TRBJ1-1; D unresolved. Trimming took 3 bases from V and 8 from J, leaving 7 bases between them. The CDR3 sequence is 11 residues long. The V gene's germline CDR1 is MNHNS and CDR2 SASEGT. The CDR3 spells CASSDTPEAFF. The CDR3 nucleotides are TGTGCCAGCAGTGACACTCCGGAAGCTTTCTTT.

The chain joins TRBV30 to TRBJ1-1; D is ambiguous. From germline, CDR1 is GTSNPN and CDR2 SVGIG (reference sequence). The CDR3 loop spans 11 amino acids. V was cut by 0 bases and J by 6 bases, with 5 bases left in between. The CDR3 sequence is CAWSVWAEAFF. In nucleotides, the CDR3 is TGTGCCTGGAGTGTATGGGCTGAAGCTTTCTTT.

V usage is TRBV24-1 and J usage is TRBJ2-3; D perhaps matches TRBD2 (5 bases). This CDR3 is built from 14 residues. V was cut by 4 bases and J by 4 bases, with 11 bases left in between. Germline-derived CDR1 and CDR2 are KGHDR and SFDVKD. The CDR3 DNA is TGTGCCACCAGTGAGGCCGGGGTTGCAGATACGCAGTATTTT. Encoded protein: CATSEAGVADTQYF.